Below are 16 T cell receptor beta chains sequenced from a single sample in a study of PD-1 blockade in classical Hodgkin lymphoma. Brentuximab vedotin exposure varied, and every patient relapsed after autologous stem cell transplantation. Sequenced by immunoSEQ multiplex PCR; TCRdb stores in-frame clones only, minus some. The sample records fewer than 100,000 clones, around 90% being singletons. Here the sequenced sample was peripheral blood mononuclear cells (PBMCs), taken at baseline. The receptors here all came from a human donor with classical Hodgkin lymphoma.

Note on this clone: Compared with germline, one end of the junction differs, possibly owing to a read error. DNA for the CDR3: TGTGCCAGCAGCTTAGGGACCGGACCCATCTTC. Its translation: CASSLGTGPIF. The chain has TRBV7-2 and TRBJ2-7; D remains ambiguous. CDR3 size: 11 residues. Looked up from germline, CDR1 is SGHTA and CDR2 is FQGNSA.

The DNA of the CDR3 is TGTGCCAGCAGTAATTCCTACAATGAGCAGTTCTTC. This encodes CASSNSYNEQFF. The genes are TRBV6-5 and TRBJ2-1; D gene ambiguous. Between the trimmed V and J ends, which lost 5 bases and 1 base, there was a span of 3 bases. Germline assignment: CDR1 MNHEY and CDR2 SVGAGI. The CDR3 is made up of 12 amino acids.

The CDR3 DNA reads TGCAGCGTTGAAAGGGGGCAGAGGACAGATACGCAGTATTTT. Its translation: CSVERGQRTDTQYF. The rearrangement joins TRBV29-1 to TRBJ2-3; 7 nucleotides align to TRBD1. The ends lost 2 bases at V and 3 bases at J; junction bases unmatched: 5. There are 14 residues in the CDR3. CDR1 is SQVTM and CDR2 is ANQGSEA in the germline V gene.

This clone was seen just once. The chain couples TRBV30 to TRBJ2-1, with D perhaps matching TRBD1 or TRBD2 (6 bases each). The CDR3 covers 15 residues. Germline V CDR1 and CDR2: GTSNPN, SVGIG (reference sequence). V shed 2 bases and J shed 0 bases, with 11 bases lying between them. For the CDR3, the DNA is TGTGCCTGGAGTTGGGGGGCGGGCTCCTACAATGAGCAGTTCTTC. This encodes CAWSWGAGSYNEQFF. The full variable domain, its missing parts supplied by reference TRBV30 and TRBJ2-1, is SQTIHQWPATLVQPVGSPLSLECTVEGTSNPNLYWYRQAAGRGLQLLFYSVGIGQISSEVPQNLSASRPQDRQFILSSKKLLLSDSGFYLCAWSWGAGSYNEQFFGPGTRLTVL.

The CDR3 sequence: CASSFGGPYTDTQYF. The CDR3 DNA reads TGTGCCAGCAGTTTTGGGGGCCCCTATACAGATACGCAGTATTTT. The chain carries TRBV28 and TRBJ2-3, with D perhaps TRBD1 (6 bases). Trimming took 3 bases from V and 3 from J, leaving 13 bases between them. From germline, CDR1 is MDHEN and CDR2 SYDVKM. The CDR3 contains 15 residues.

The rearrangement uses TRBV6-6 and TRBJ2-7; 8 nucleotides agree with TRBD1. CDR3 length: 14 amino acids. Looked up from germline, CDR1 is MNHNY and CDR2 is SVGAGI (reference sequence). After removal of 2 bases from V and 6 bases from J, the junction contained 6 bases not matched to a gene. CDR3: CASSYTETGAEQYF. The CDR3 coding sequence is TGTGCCAGCAGTTACACTGAGACAGGGGCCGAGCAGTACTTC.

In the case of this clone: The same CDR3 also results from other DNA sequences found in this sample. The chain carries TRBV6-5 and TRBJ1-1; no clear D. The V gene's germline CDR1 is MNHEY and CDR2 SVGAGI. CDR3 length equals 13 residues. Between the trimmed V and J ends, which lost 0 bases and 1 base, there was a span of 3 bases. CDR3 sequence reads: CASSYSRNTEAFF. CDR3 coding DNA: TGTGCCAGCAGTTACTCTAGGAACACTGAAGCTTTCTTT.

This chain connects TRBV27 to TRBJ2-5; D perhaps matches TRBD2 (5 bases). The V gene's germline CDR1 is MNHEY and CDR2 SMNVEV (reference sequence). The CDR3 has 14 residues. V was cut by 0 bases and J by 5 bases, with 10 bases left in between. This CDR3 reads CASSLSSGRETQYF. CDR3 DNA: TGTGCCAGCAGTTTATCCTCGGGAAGGGAGACCCAGTACTTC.

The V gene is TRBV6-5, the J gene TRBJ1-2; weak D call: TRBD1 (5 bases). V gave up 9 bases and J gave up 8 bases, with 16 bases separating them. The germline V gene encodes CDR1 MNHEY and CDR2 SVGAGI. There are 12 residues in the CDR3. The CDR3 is CASWVYDSGYTF. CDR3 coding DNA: TGTGCCAGTTGGGTATATGACAGCGGCTACACCTTC.

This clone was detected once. CDR3 DNA sequence: TGTGCCATCAGTGAGTCGAAATCCGGGGGCGCGGGCTACGAGCAGTACTTC. Encoded protein: CAISESKSGGAGYEQYF. V and J are TRBV10-3 and TRBJ2-7; D is perhaps TRBD1 or TRBD2 (6 bases each). This CDR3 has 17 residues. CDR1 and CDR2 (germline): ENHRY, SYGVKD. V was trimmed by 0 bases and J by 3 bases, leaving 18 bases between them.

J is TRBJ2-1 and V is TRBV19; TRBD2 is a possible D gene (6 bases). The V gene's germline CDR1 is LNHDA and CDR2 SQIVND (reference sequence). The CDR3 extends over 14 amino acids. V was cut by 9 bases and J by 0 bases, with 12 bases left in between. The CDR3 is CARKLAVSYNEQFF. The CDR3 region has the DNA TGTGCCAGAAAATTAGCGGTCTCCTACAATGAGCAGTTCTTC.

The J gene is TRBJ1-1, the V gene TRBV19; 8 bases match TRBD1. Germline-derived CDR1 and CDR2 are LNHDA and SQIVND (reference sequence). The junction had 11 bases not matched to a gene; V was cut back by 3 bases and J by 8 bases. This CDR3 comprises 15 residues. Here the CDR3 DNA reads TGTGCCAGTAGTATGGGACAGGTCGAGACCCAGGAAGCTTTCTTT. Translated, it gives CASSMGQVETQEAFF.

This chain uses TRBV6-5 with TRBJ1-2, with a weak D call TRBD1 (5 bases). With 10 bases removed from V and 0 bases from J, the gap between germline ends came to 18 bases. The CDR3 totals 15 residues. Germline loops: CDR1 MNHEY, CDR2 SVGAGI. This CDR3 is CATKPEGTANYGYTF. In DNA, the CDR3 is TGTGCCACCAAGCCCGAGGGGACGGCTAACTATGGCTACACCTTC.

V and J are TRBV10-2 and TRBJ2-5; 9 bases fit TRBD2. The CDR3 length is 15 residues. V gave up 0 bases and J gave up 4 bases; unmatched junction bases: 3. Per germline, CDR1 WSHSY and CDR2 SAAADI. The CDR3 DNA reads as TGCGCCAGCAGTGAGTCGAAACTAGCGGGAGAGACCCAGTACTTC. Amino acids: CASSESKLAGETQYF.

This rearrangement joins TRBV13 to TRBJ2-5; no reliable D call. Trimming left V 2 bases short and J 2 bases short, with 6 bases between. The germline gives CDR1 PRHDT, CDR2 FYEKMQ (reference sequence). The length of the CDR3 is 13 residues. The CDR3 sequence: CASSLRRQETQYF. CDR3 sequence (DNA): TGTGCCAGCAGCTTAAGGCGTCAAGAGACCCAGTACTTC.

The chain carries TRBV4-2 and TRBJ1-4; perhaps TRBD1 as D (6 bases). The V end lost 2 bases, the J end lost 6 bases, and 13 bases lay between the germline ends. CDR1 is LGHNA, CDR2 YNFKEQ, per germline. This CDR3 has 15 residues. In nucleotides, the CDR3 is TGTGCCAGCAGCCAAACGTGGCAGGGGCATGAAAAACTGTTTTTT. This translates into CASSQTWQGHEKLFF.